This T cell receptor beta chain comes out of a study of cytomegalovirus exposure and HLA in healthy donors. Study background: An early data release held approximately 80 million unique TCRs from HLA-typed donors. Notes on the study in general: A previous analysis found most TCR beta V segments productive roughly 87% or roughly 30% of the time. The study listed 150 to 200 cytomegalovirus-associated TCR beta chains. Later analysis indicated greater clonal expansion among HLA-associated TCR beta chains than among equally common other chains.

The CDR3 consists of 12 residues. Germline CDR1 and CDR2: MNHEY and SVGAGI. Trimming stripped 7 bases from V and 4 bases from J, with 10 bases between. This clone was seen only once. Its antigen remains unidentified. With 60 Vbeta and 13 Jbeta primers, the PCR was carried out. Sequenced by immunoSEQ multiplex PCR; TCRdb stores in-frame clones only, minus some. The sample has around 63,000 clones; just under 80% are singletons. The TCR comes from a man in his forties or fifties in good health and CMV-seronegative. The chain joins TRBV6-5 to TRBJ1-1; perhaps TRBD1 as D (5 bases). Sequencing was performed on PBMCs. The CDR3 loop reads CASTQRGTEAFF. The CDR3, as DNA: TGTGCCAGCACCCAAAGGGGCACTGAAGCTTTCTTT.